This TCR beta chain is from a study of blood T cell repertoires in COVID-19. Study-wide context: Spain, Italy and the United States supplied samples that represented acute and convalescent COVID-19.

V trimming: 1 base; J trimming: 2 bases; junction bases outside the gene matches: 3. Germline assignment: CDR1 SGHRS and CDR2 YFSETQ. The CDR3 is 15 residues long. Original analysis: Researchers report that nucleated cell counts were estimated from reference gene primer amplification. TCRdb keeps only in-frame clones here, not all; method: immunoSEQ multiplex PCR. The V and J calls and clone size were taken over from that table, and D and trimming were inferred from the DNA. The profile shows just over 300,000 clones, around 87% of them singletons. The TCR originated in a man between 18 and 29 years old with active or convalescent COVID-19. The chain employs TRBV5-1 and TRBJ2-3; TRBD2 aligns across 8 bases. Sequencing was carried out using peripheral blood. CDR3 amino acids: CASSLSGGPTDTQYF. The DNA for the CDR3 is TGCGCCAGCAGCTTGTCGGGGGGGCCCACAGATACGCAGTATTTT.